What follows are 21 T cell receptor beta chains derived from one specimen sequenced in a study of blood T cell repertoires in COVID-19. The data were produced by immunoSEQ multiplex PCR, yet TCRdb's version contains in-frame clones alone and is incomplete. The top ten hold around 4% of the sample, which has approximately 90,000 clones, 85% seen once. Sequenced material: peripheral blood. The receptor source for this set is a man between 60 and 70 years old with acute or convalescent COVID-19.

The V gene is TRBV10-3, the J gene TRBJ2-5, with 8 bases aligning to TRBD2. Germline values: CDR1 ENHRY, CDR2 SYGVKD. V was pared by 5 bases and J by 2 bases, with 19 bases of the junction left unmatched. This CDR3 has 19 amino acids. CDR3 sequence (DNA): TGTGCCATCAGTCCTGGGACTAGGCGCAGCGGGAGCAGACAAGAGACCCAGTACTTC. Protein sequence: CAISPGTRRSGSRQETQYF.

This chain connects TRBV19 to TRBJ2-7; D not resolved. The CDR3 runs 15 residues. Trimming shortened V by 4 bases and J by 0 bases, and 13 bases separated the two germline ends. The germline CDR1 and CDR2 sequences are LNHDA and SQIVND (reference sequence). The CDR3 region has the DNA TGTGCCAGTAGTAACAGCCACTTATCCTCCTACGAGCAGTACTTC. Protein: CASSNSHLSSYEQYF.

CDR3 in amino acids: CASSQGGRQPQHF. In DNA form, the CDR3 reads TGTGCCAGCAGTCAGGGAGGACGTCAGCCCCAGCATTTT. The J gene is TRBJ1-5, the V gene TRBV12-3 or TRBV12-4; possibly TRBD1 for D (5 bases). V lost 5 bases and J lost 6, with 11 bases in between. The length of the CDR3 is 13 residues.

This clone was seen a few times. The V gene is TRBV7-9, the J gene TRBJ2-2; a weak D match, TRBD2 (6 bases). The CDR3 sequence is 15 residues long. Germline V gene data show CDR1 as SEHNR and CDR2 as FQNEAQ (reference sequence). Trimming removed 5 bases at V and 2 bases at J, with 12 bases between. The CDR3 is CASSGRDFNTGELFF. Written as DNA, the CDR3 is TGTGCCAGCAGCGGACGGGACTTTAACACCGGGGAGCTGTTTTTT.

The chain combines TRBV10-1 with TRBJ2-1, with TRBD1 matching over 9 bases. This CDR3 is built from 11 residues. V trimming: 5 bases; J trimming: 15 bases; junction bases outside the gene matches: 5. Germline-derived CDR1 and CDR2 are WNHNN and SYGVQD (reference sequence). The CDR3 DNA follows: TGCGCCAGCAGTTATGGACAGGGGCTGTTCTTC. This codes for CASSYGQGLFF.

The genes are TRBV18 and TRBJ1-2; D is unresolved. The V end was cut by 2 bases, the J end by 1 base, with 8 bases between. CDR1 is KGHSH, CDR2 LQKENI, per germline. The CDR3 consists of 14 residues. The CDR3 nucleotides read TGTGCCAGCTCACCATCAGGCAATAACTATGGCTACACCTTC. Translation gives CASSPSGNNYGYTF.

The V and J genes are TRBV18 and TRBJ1-1, with TRBD1 as a possible D gene (6 bases). The CDR3 extends over 14 amino acids. V lost 7 bases and J 3 bases, leaving 15 bases between the germline ends. Germline CDR1 KGHSH, CDR2 LQKENI. The CDR3 region is CASYSGVEDTEAFF. The CDR3 nucleotides read TGTGCCAGCTACTCAGGGGTGGAGGACACTGAAGCTTTCTTT.

The table lists this clone with a count of one. This chain joins TRBV2 and TRBJ1-3; D is unresolved. The CDR3 contains 14 residues. Germline CDR1 is SNHLY and CDR2 is FYNNEI. With 6 bases removed from V and 0 bases from J, the gap between germline ends came to 9 bases. This CDR3 is CASRDLSSGNTIYF. CDR3 coding DNA: TGTGCCAGCAGAGACTTGAGCTCTGGAAACACCATATATTTT.

V is TRBV6-5 and J is TRBJ2-1; TRBD1 might be the D (5 bases). The V end was cut by 5 bases, the J end by 6 bases, with 17 bases between. This CDR3 is built from 15 residues. Looked up from germline, CDR1 is MNHEY and CDR2 is SVGAGI. The chain's CDR3 is CASSPNRAGINEQFF. The CDR3 DNA reads TGTGCCAGCAGTCCCAATAGGGCAGGGATCAATGAGCAGTTCTTC.

This chain connects TRBV11-2 to TRBJ2-3, with 11 bases lining up with TRBD2. V gave up 1 base and J gave up 15 bases; unmatched junction bases: 12. Germline CDR1 reads SGHAT; CDR2 reads FQNNGV. The CDR3 consists of 15 residues. CDR3 bases: TGTGCCAGCAGCTTAGGGGAGGTTAGCGGGGGGGTTAGATATTTT. It encodes CASSLGEVSGGVRYF.

The rearrangement joins TRBV6-5 to TRBJ2-4; maybe TRBD1 (5 bases). The V gene lost 6 bases and the J gene lost 7 bases, with 7 bases spanning the gap. Germline CDR1 MNHEY, CDR2 SVGAGI. The length of the CDR3 is 11 residues. CDR3 coding DNA: TGTGCCAGCAGGGGGCCTAACATTCAGTACTTC. Protein product: CASRGPNIQYF.

The chain joins TRBV7-6 to TRBJ1-1; D unresolved. The germline V and J ends were trimmed by 5 bases and 6 bases, with 10 bases remaining between them. Germline-derived CDR1 and CDR2 are SGHVS and FNYEAQ. The CDR3 is 12 residues long. In DNA form, the CDR3 reads TGTGCCAGCAGCCTGGAGGGTGCTGAAGCTTTCTTT. The encoded protein is CASSLEGAEAFF.

The gene calls are TRBV4-1 and TRBJ2-7; TRBD1 agrees at 8 bases. The V gene's germline CDR1 is MGHRA and CDR2 YSYEKL. The CDR3 is 15 amino acids. V shed 2 bases, J shed 5 bases, and the junction held 8 bases outside the gene matches. CDR3: CASSQPRAGGDEQYF. DNA of the CDR3: TGCGCCAGCAGCCAACCCCGGGCAGGGGGCGACGAGCAGTACTTC.

The chain recombines TRBV6-1 with TRBJ2-7, with D maybe TRBD2 (7 bases). CDR1 MNHNS and CDR2 SASEGT come from the germline V gene. The V end lost 3 bases, the J end lost 5 bases, and 23 bases lay between the germline ends. This CDR3 contains 17 residues. CDR3 DNA sequence: TGTGCCAGCAGTGATAGGGGGGGGACTTGGGCCCAGGACGAGCAGTACTTC. Protein product: CASSDRGGTWAQDEQYF.

The chain couples TRBV6-1 to TRBJ1-5; no clear D. The germline CDR1 and CDR2 sequences are MNHNS and SASEGT. The CDR3 is 16 amino acids. Trimming left V 3 bases short and J 5 bases short, with 17 bases between. This CDR3 is CASSDGGGDSHQPQHF. In DNA form, the CDR3 reads TGTGCCAGCAGTGATGGAGGTGGAGATTCTCATCAGCCCCAGCATTTT.

This clone was recorded once. The chain combines TRBV6-1 with TRBJ1-1; tentative D call: TRBD1 (6 bases). Germline-derived CDR1 and CDR2 are MNHNS and SASEGT. This CDR3 contains 14 residues. V lost 6 bases and J lost 0, with 11 bases in between. The CDR3 DNA follows: TGTGCCAGCAGAACAGGGACGTTGAACACTGAAGCTTTCTTT. This translates into CASRTGTLNTEAFF.

CDR3: CASSQTQGSEQFF. CDR3 coding DNA: TGTGCCAGCAGTCAAACACAGGGGAGTGAGCAGTTCTTC. The rearrangement joins TRBV2 to TRBJ2-1; 7 bases line up with TRBD1. The CDR3 contains 13 residues. The germline V gene encodes CDR1 SNHLY and CDR2 FYNNEI. With 5 bases clipped from V and 9 bases from J, the junction kept 7 bases outside the gene matches.

The chain links TRBV9 to TRBJ2-7; 10 nucleotides align to TRBD2. Trimming at V came to 3 bases and at J to 0 bases, leaving 3 bases not matched to a gene. Germline lookup yields CDR1 SGDLS and CDR2 YYNGEE. The CDR3 totals 15 residues. CDR3 coding DNA: TGTGCCAGCAGCGCCACTAGCGGGATCTCCTACGAGCAGTACTTC. Translating gives CASSATSGISYEQYF.

The chain employs TRBV11-3 and TRBJ1-2, with 7 bases identical to TRBD1. Trimming took 5 bases from V and 0 from J; bases not matched to a gene: 12. The germline V gene has CDR1 SGHNT and CDR2 YENEEA. The CDR3 has 17 amino acids. CDR3 amino acids: CASSVGTAEIANYGYTF. In nucleotides, the CDR3 is TGTGCCAGCAGCGTCGGGACAGCCGAGATTGCTAACTATGGCTACACCTTC.

The chain combines TRBV4-2 with TRBJ1-3, with D perhaps TRBD1 (5 bases). The CDR3 is made up of 15 amino acids. Germline loops: CDR1 LGHNA, CDR2 YNFKEQ. V lost 4 bases, J lost 0 bases, and 10 bases lay in between. CDR3 sequence (DNA): TGTGCCAGCAGCCTTGACAGTGACTCTGGAAACACCATATATTTT. Translating it yields CASSLDSDSGNTIYF.

This sequence joins TRBV19 and TRBJ2-7, with TRBD2 identical over 7 bases. The CDR3 extends over 17 amino acids. Germline values: CDR1 LNHDA, CDR2 SQIVND (reference sequence). The V and J ends lost 1 base and 0 bases, in that order; junction bases with no gene match: 9. CDR3 region: CASSIGPSGDFSYEQYF. CDR3 DNA sequence: TGTGCCAGTAGTATAGGCCCTAGCGGAGATTTCTCCTACGAGCAGTACTTC. Full variable domain (outside the CDR3, taken from reference TRBV19 and TRBJ2-7): DGGITQSPKYLFRKEGQNVTLSCEQNLNHDAMYWYRQDPGQGLRLIYYSQIVNDFQKGDIAEGYSVSREKKESFPLTVTSAQKNPTAFYLCASSIGPSGDFSYEQYFGPGTRLTVT.